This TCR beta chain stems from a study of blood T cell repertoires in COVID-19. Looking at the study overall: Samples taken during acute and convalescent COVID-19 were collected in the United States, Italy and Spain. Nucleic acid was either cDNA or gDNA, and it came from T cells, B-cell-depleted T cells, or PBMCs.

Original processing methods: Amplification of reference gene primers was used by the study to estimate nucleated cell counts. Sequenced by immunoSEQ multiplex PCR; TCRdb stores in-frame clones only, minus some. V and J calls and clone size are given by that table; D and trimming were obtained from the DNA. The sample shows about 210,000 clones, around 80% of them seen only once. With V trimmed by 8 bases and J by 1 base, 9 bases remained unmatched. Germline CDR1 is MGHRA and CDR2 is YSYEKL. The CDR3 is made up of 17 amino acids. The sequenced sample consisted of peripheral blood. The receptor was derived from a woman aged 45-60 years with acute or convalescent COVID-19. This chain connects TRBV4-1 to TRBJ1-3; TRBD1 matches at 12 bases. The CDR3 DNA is TGCGCCAGCCGGGGGGGGACAGGGGGCCATTCTGGAAACACCATATATTTT. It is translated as CASRGGTGGHSGNTIYF.